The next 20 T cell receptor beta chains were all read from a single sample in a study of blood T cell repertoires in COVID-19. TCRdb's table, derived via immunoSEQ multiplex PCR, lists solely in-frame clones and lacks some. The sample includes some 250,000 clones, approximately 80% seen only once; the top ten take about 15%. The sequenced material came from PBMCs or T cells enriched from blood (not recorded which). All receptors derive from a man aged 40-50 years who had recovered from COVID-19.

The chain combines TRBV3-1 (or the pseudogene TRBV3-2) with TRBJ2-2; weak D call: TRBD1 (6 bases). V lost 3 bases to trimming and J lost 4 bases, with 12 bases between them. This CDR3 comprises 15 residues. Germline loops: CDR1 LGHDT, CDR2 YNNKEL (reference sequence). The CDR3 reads CASSHLGGSTGELFF. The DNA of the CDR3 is TGTGCCAGCAGCCATTTAGGGGGATCCACCGGGGAGCTGTTTTTT.

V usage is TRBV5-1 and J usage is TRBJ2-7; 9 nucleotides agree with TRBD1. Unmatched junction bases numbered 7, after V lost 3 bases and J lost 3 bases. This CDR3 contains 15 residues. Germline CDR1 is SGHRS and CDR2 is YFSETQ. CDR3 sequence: CASSWGGQGYYEQYF. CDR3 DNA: TGCGCCAGCAGCTGGGGAGGACAGGGGTACTACGAGCAGTACTTC.

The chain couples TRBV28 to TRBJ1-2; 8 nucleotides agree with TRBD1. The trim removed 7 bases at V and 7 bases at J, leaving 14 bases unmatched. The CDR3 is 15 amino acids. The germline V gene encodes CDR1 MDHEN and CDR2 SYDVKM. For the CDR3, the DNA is TGTGCCAGCACTATCCGAGACAGGGGTTCGTTTGGCTACACCTTC. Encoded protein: CASTIRDRGSFGYTF.

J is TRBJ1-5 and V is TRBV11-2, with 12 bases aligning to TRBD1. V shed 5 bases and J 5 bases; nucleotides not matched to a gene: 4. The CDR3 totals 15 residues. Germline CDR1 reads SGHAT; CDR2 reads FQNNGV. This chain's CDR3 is CASSRDRGPYQPQHF. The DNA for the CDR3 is TGTGCCAGCAGCCGGGACAGGGGGCCGTATCAGCCCCAGCATTTT.

CDR3 coding DNA: TGTGCCACCAGTGACAGGGCAGATACGCAGTATTTT. Protein product: CATSDRADTQYF. This chain connects TRBV24-1 to TRBJ2-3; D is possibly TRBD1 (5 bases). Trimming left V 4 bases short and J 4 bases short, with 5 bases between. The germline CDR1 and CDR2 sequences are KGHDR and SFDVKD. The CDR3 is 12 residues long.

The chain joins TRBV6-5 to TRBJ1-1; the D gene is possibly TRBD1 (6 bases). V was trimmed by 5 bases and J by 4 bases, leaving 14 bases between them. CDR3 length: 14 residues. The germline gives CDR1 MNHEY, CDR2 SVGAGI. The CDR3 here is CASSTLEGGTEAFF. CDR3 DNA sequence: TGTGCCAGCAGTACCTTGGAAGGGGGCACTGAAGCTTTCTTT.

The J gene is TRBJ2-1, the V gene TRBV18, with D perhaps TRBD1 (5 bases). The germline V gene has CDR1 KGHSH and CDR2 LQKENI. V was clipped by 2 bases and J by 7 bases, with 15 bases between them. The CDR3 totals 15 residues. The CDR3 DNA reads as TGTGCCAGCTCACCATCGGCAGGGCACTATAATGAGCAGTTCTTC. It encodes CASSPSAGHYNEQFF.

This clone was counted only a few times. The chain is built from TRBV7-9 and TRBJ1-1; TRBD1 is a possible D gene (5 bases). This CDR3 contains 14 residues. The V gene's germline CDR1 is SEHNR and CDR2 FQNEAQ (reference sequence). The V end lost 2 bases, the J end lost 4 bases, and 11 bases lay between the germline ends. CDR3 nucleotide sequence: TGTGCCAGCAGCTTACCTTTGGGGGGCACTGAAGCTTTCTTT. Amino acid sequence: CASSLPLGGTEAFF.

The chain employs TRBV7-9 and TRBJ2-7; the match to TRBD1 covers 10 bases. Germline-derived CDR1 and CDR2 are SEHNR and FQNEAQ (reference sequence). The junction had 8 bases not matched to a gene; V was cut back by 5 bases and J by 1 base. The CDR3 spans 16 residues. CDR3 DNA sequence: TGTGCCAGCAGCCCAGTCGGACAGGGGGGTTCCTACGAGCAGTACTTC. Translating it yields CASSPVGQGGSYEQYF. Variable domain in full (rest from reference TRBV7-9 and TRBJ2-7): DTGVSQNPRHKITKRGQNVTFRCDPISEHNRLYWYRQTLGQGPEFLTYFQNEAQLEKSRLLSDRFSAERPKGSFSTLEIQRTEQGDSAMYLCASSPVGQGGSYEQYFGPGTRLTVT.

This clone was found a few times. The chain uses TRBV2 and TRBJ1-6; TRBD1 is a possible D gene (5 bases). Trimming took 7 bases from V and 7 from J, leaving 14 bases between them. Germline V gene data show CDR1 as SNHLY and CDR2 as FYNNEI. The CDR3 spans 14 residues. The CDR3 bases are TGTGCCAGCAACCCCCGGGGGGAGAATTCACCCCTCCACTTT. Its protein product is CASNPRGENSPLHF.

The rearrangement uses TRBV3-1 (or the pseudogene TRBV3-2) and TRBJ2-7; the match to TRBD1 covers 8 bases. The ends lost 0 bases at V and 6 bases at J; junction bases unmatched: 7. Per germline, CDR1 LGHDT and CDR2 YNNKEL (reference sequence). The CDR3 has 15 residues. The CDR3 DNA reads TGTGCCAGCAGCCAAGAGGGGGCAGGGGGCTTCGAGCAGTACTTC. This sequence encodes CASSQEGAGGFEQYF.

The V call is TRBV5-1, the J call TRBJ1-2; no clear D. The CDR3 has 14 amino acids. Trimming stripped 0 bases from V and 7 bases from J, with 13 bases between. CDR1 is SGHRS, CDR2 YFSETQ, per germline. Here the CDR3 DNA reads TGCGCCAGCAGCTTGGGACTCTCGGCGGGTGGCTACACCTTC. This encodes CASSLGLSAGGYTF. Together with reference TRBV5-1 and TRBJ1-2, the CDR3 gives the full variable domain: KAGVTQTPRYLIKTRGQQVTLSCSPISGHRSVSWYQQTPGQGLQFLFEYFSETQRNKGNFPGRFSGRQFSNSRSEMNVSTLELGDSALYLCASSLGLSAGGYTFGSGTRLTVV.

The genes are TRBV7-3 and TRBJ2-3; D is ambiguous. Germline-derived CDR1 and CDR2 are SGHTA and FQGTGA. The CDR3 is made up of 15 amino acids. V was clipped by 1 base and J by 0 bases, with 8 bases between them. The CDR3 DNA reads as TGTGCCAGCAGCTTAAATGGCCGTAGCACAGATACGCAGTATTTT. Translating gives CASSLNGRSTDTQYF.

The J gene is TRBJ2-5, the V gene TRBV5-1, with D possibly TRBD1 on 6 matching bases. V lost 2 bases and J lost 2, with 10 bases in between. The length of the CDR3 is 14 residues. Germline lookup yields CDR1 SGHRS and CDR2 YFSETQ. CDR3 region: CASSFGTIQETQYF. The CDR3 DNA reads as TGCGCCAGCAGCTTCGGGACAATTCAAGAGACCCAGTACTTC. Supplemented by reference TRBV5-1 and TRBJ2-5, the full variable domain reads KAGVTQTPRYLIKTRGQQVTLSCSPISGHRSVSWYQQTPGQGLQFLFEYFSETQRNKGNFPGRFSGRQFSNSRSEMNVSTLELGDSALYLCASSFGTIQETQYFGPGTRLLVL.

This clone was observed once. The CDR3 nucleotides read TGCGCCAGCAGCTTTCAGGCAATGAACACTGAAGCTTTCTTT. Its protein product is CASSFQAMNTEAFF. The J gene is TRBJ1-1, the V gene TRBV5-1; D unclear. Trimming pared 2 bases from V and 0 bases from J, leaving 8 bases between. CDR1 is SGHRS, CDR2 YFSETQ, per germline. The CDR3 extends over 14 amino acids.

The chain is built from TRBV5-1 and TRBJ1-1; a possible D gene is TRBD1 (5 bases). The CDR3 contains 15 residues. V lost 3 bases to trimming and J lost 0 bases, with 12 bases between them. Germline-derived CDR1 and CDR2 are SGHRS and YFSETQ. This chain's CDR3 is CASSSRGSLNTEAFF. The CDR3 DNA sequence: TGCGCCAGCAGCTCCCGGGGGAGCCTGAACACTGAAGCTTTCTTT.

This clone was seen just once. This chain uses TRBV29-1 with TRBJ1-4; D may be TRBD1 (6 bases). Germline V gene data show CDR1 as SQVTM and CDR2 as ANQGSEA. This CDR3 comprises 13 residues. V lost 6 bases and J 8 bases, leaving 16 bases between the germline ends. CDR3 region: CSVFFRGGEKLFF. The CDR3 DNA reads TGCAGCGTGTTCTTTCGGGGGGGCGAAAAACTGTTTTTT.

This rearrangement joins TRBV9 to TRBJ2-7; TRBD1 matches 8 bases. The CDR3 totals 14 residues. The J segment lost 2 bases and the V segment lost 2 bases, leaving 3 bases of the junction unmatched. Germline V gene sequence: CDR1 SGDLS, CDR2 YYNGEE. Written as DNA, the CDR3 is TGTGCCAGCAGCGTCCAGGGGGCCCCCTACGAGCAGTACTTC. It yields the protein CASSVQGAPYEQYF.

In nucleotides, the CDR3 is TGTGCCAGCAGCTTAGTTCATCCGGGGTCACCCGGAAACACCATATATTTT. Translation: CASSLVHPGSPGNTIYF. V and J are TRBV7-8 and TRBJ1-3; D unclear. Trimming cost V 1 base and J 4 bases, with 17 bases left between them. CDR3 length: 17 amino acids. Germline CDR1 and CDR2: SGHVS and FQNEAQ.

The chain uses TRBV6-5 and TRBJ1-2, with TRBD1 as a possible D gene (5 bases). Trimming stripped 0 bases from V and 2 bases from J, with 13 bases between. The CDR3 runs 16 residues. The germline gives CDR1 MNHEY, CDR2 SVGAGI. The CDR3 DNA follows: TGTGCCAGCAGTTACTCGACAATCGGGGGGAACTATGGCTACACCTTC. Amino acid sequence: CASSYSTIGGNYGYTF.